This TCR beta chain was identified during a study of T cell responses to AZD1222 COVID-19 vaccine. The study's findings and limits: Nearly half of spike-specific TCRs reportedly target variant regions that are unmutated in the B.1.351 and B.1.1.7 variants. Increases in Spike-specific TCR breadth and depth were seen after two AZD1222 doses. Mostly white British, mostly female donors; authors suggested clonal diversity may be underestimated.

Pooled in the analysis were second doses at about 4 or about 12 weeks. Of note for this clone: Its cognate antigen is unknown.

The assay was immunoSEQ multiplex PCR, and TCRdb's table has in-frame clones only and misses some. The sample has roughly 110,000 clones, approximately 88% seen once. This clonotype was obtained from an adult who received the AZD1222 COVID-19 vaccine. Sequenced here: peripheral blood, sampled 28 days after the second AZD1222 dose.

The CDR3, as DNA: TGCGCCAGCAGCGGGGGACAGGGGAACTCTGGAAACACCATATATTTT. This translates into CASSGGQGNSGNTIYF. J is TRBJ1-3 and V is TRBV5-1; TRBD1 agrees at 10 bases. Unmatched junction bases numbered 4, after V lost 4 bases and J lost 0 bases. The length of the CDR3 is 16 residues. In germline, CDR1 is SGHRS, CDR2 YFSETQ.